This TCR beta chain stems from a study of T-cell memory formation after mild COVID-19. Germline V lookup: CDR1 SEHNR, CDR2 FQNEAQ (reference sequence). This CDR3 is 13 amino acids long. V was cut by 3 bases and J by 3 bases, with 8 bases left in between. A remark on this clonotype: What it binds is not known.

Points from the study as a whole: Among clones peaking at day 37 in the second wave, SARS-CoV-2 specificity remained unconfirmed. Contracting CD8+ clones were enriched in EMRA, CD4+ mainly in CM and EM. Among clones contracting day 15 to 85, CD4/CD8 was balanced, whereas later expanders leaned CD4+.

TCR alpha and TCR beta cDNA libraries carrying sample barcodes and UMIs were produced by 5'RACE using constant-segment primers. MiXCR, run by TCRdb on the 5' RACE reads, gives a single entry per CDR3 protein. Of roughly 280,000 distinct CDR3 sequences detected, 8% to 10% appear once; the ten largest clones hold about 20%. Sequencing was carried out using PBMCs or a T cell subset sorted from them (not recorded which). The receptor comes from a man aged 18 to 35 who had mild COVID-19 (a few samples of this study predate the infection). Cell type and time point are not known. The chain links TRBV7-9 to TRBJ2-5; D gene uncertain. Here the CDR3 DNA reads TGTGCCAGCAGCTTGAACAGAAAAGAGACCCAGTACTTC. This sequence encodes CASSLNRKETQYF.